This T cell receptor beta chain was found in a study of OX40 agonist ivuxolimab in advanced cancers. Background on the study: At roughly 80% male, the cohort had a mean age of 60 years, ranging from roughly 20 to 90.

This clone is a singleton in its sample. Here immunoSEQ multiplex PCR was the method, and the copy in TCRdb shows in-frame clones only, minus some. Of about 46,000 clones listed, 75% to 80% are singletons. CDR1 and CDR2 (germline): SGHVS, FQNEAQ. V shed 2 bases and J shed 7 bases, with 14 bases lying between them. This CDR3 is 14 amino acids long. This TCR derives from an adult with an advanced solid tumor such as melanoma, head and neck, liver or kidney cancer. This chain joins TRBV7-8 and TRBJ2-5; D tentatively reads TRBD1 or TRBD2 (5 bases each). This sample comprised CD4+ or CD8+ T cells sorted from blood, obtained in a trial of the OX40 agonist ivuxolimab. CDR3 coding DNA: TGTGCCAGCAGCTTAAGCGGACAACTCTTGACCCAGTACTTC. Protein: CASSLSGQLLTQYF.